Listed below are T cell receptor beta chains from one sample, sequenced in a study of TIL therapy for anti-PD-1-resistant metastatic lung cancer. Generated by immunoSEQ multiplex PCR, the TCRdb table keeps only in-frame clones and is missing some. Of 95,000 or so clones listed, around three fifths are singletons. The sequencing used tumor tissue, collected at baseline. These TCRs come from a person between 30 and 79 years old with non-small cell lung cancer. Each CDR3 is given with its conserved first and last residue. D genes are given only for firm matches. Only some rows state a clone size, as once, few, many or a class for expanded clones.

clone size: -; CDR3 length: 16; D gene: -; J gene: TRBJ2-4; V gene: TRBV19; CDR3 protein: CASSISLLGAKNIQYF; CDR3 DNA: TGTGCCAGTAGTATAAGTCTTCTTGGGGCCAAAAACATTCAGTACTTC
clone size: few; CDR3 length: 16; D gene: TRBD2; J gene: TRBJ2-3; V gene: TRBV7-9; CDR3 protein: CASSFSRLADPNTQYF; CDR3 DNA: TGTGCCAGCAGCTTTTCTAGACTAGCGGACCCGAATACGCAGTATTTT
clone size: -; CDR3 length: 14; D gene: TRBD2; J gene: TRBJ2-1; V gene: TRBV5-1; CDR3 protein: CASSLGRGNNEQFF; CDR3 DNA: TGCGCCAGCAGCTTAGGGCGGGGGAACAATGAGCAGTTCTTC
clone size: once; CDR3 length: 16; D gene: -; J gene: TRBJ2-3; V gene: TRBV5-1; CDR3 protein: CASSLGTGGHTDTQYF; CDR3 DNA: TGCGCCAGCAGCTTGGGCACGGGGGGCCACACAGATACGCAGTATTTT
clone size: -; CDR3 length: 15; D gene: TRBD2; J gene: TRBJ2-5; V gene: TRBV24-1; CDR3 protein: CATSDLTSGQETQYF; CDR3 DNA: TGTGCCACCAGTGATTTAACTAGCGGGCAAGAGACCCAGTACTTC
clone size: -; CDR3 length: 17; D gene: -; J gene: TRBJ2-7; V gene: TRBV21-1; CDR3 protein: CASPKNGGRQHSYEQYF; CDR3 DNA: TGTGCCAGCCCAAAGAACGGGGGACGGCAACACTCATACGAGCAGTACTTC
clone size: -; CDR3 length: 14; D gene: -; J gene: TRBJ2-1; V gene: TRBV6-6; CDR3 protein: CASSYGRAGNEQFF; CDR3 DNA: TGTGCCAGCAGTTACGGCAGGGCCGGGAATGAGCAGTTCTTC
clone size: -; CDR3 length: 13; D gene: -; J gene: TRBJ1-5; V gene: TRBV6-2/TRBV6-3; CDR3 protein: CASSYSEFQPQHF; CDR3 DNA: TGTGCCAGCAGTTACTCGGAGTTTCAGCCCCAGCATTTT
clone size: few; CDR3 length: 13; D gene: -; J gene: TRBJ1-1; V gene: TRBV5-1; CDR3 protein: CASSLVGDTEAFF; CDR3 DNA: TGCGCCAGCAGCTTGGTTGGGGACACTGAAGCTTTCTTT
clone size: -; CDR3 length: 15; D gene: TRBD1; J gene: TRBJ1-5; V gene: TRBV28; CDR3 protein: CAAQTGQGRDQPQHF; CDR3 DNA: TGTGCCGCCCAGACCGGACAGGGTCGGGATCAGCCCCAGCATTTT
clone size: -; CDR3 length: 14; D gene: TRBD2; J gene: TRBJ2-7; V gene: TRBV10-3; CDR3 protein: CAISEGTSAVEQYF; CDR3 DNA: TGTGCCATCAGTGAGGGGACTAGCGCCGTCGAGCAGTACTTC
clone size: -; CDR3 length: 13; D gene: -; J gene: TRBJ2-3; V gene: TRBV5-4; CDR3 protein: CASSPKVAATQYF; CDR3 DNA: TGTGCCAGCAGCCCAAAGGTGGCTGCTACGCAGTATTTT
clone size: -; CDR3 length: 11; D gene: -; J gene: TRBJ1-1; V gene: TRBV20-1; CDR3 protein: CSAQGNTEAFF; CDR3 DNA: TGCAGTGCCCAGGGGAACACTGAAGCTTTCTTT
clone size: -; CDR3 length: 15; D gene: TRBD1; J gene: TRBJ2-2; V gene: TRBV5-1; CDR3 protein: CASSTGQGDTGELFF; CDR3 DNA: TGCGCCAGCAGCACAGGACAGGGGGACACCGGGGAGCTGTTTTTT
clone size: -; CDR3 length: 13; D gene: -; J gene: TRBJ2-3; V gene: TRBV10-1; CDR3 protein: CASSDAGSDTQYF; CDR3 DNA: TGCGCCAGCAGTGACGCGGGCTCAGATACGCAGTATTTT
clone size: -; CDR3 length: 15; D gene: -; J gene: TRBJ1-1; V gene: TRBV11-2; CDR3 protein: CASSLGGFLNTEAFF; CDR3 DNA: TGTGCCAGCAGCTTAGGAGGCTTCCTGAACACTGAAGCTTTCTTT
clone size: -; CDR3 length: 14; D gene: -; J gene: TRBJ1-2; V gene: TRBV28; CDR3 protein: CASKLTRDNYGYTF; CDR3 DNA: TGTGCCAGCAAATTGACAAGGGATAACTATGGCTACACCTTC
clone size: -; CDR3 length: 16; D gene: -; J gene: TRBJ1-5; V gene: TRBV7-2; CDR3 protein: CASSATPRGSNQPQHF; CDR3 DNA: TGTGCCAGCAGCGCTACTCCGCGAGGGAGCAATCAGCCCCAGCATTTT
clone size: -; CDR3 length: 13; D gene: -; J gene: TRBJ1-5; V gene: TRBV6-1; CDR3 protein: CASSEVGNQPQHF; CDR3 DNA: TGTGCCAGCAGTGAAGTTGGCAATCAGCCCCAGCATTTT
clone size: few; CDR3 length: 13; D gene: -; J gene: TRBJ1-2; V gene: TRBV5-6; CDR3 protein: CASSLFQSGGYTF; CDR3 DNA: TGTGCCAGCAGCTTGTTCCAGTCAGGTGGCTACACCTTC
clone size: -; CDR3 length: 12; D gene: -; J gene: TRBJ1-5; V gene: TRBV29-1; CDR3 protein: CSVGARDQPQHF; CDR3 DNA: TGCAGCGTTGGGGCAAGGGATCAGCCCCAGCATTTT
clone size: -; CDR3 length: 14; D gene: -; J gene: TRBJ1-5; V gene: TRBV6-5; CDR3 protein: CASSPEYSNQPQHF; CDR3 DNA: TGTGCCAGCAGTCCAGAATATAGCAATCAGCCCCAGCATTTT
clone size: once; CDR3 length: 15; D gene: TRBD1; J gene: TRBJ2-3; V gene: TRBV7-2; CDR3 protein: CASSLRNRGQDTQYF; CDR3 DNA: TGTGCCAGCAGCTTGAGGAACAGGGGGCAAGATACGCAGTATTTT
clone size: -; CDR3 length: 14; D gene: TRBD1; J gene: TRBJ2-2; V gene: TRBV6-5; CDR3 protein: CASRRTGDTGELFF; CDR3 DNA: TGTGCCAGCAGGAGGACAGGGGACACCGGGGAGCTGTTTTTT
clone size: -; CDR3 length: 16; D gene: TRBD1; J gene: TRBJ1-2; V gene: TRBV7-2; CDR3 protein: CASSSLPGQGNYGYTF; CDR3 DNA: TGTGCCAGCAGCTCCCTCCCTGGACAGGGGAACTATGGCTACACCTTC
clone size: few; CDR3 length: 14; D gene: TRBD2; J gene: TRBJ2-7; V gene: TRBV19; CDR3 protein: CASRIERGSYEQYF; CDR3 DNA: TGTGCCAGTAGGATAGAGCGGGGCTCCTACGAGCAGTACTTC
clone size: -; CDR3 length: 15; D gene: TRBD2; J gene: TRBJ2-5; V gene: TRBV19; CDR3 protein: CASSIGTSVAETQYF; CDR3 DNA: TGTGCCAGTAGTATCGGGACTAGCGTGGCGGAGACCCAGTACTTC
clone size: few; CDR3 length: 14; D gene: TRBD2; J gene: TRBJ2-2; V gene: TRBV7-3; CDR3 protein: CASSLNREDGELFF; CDR3 DNA: TGTGCCAGCAGCTTAAATCGGGAGGACGGGGAGCTGTTTTTT
clone size: -; CDR3 length: 13; D gene: -; J gene: TRBJ2-7; V gene: TRBV7-3; CDR3 protein: CASSSHQGYEQYF; CDR3 DNA: TGTGCCAGCAGCTCACATCAGGGCTACGAGCAGTACTTC
clone size: -; CDR3 length: 14; D gene: -; J gene: TRBJ1-5; V gene: TRBV9; CDR3 protein: CASSLGVSNQPQHF; CDR3 DNA: TGTGCCAGCAGCCTCGGAGTCAGCAATCAGCCCCAGCATTTT
clone size: -; CDR3 length: 13; D gene: -; J gene: TRBJ1-6; V gene: TRBV7-2; CDR3 protein: CASRSSGDSPLHF; CDR3 DNA: TGTGCCAGCCGCTCCTCGGGGGATTCACCCCTCCACTTT
clone size: -; CDR3 length: 14; D gene: -; J gene: TRBJ1-1; V gene: TRBV7-8; CDR3 protein: CASSLQLMNTEAFF; CDR3 DNA: TGTGCCAGCAGCTTACAACTGATGAACACTGAAGCTTTCTTT
clone size: -; CDR3 length: 15; D gene: -; J gene: TRBJ1-1; V gene: TRBV2; CDR3 protein: CASSEAGTSNTEAFF; CDR3 DNA: TGTGCCAGCAGTGAAGCGGGGACCTCGAACACTGAAGCTTTCTTT
clone size: -; CDR3 length: 15; D gene: -; J gene: TRBJ1-2; V gene: TRBV2; CDR3 protein: CASSSVAQGLYGYTF; CDR3 DNA: TGTGCCAGCAGTAGCGTCGCCCAGGGCCTCTATGGCTACACCTTC
clone size: -; CDR3 length: 14; D gene: -; J gene: TRBJ1-5; V gene: TRBV6-1; CDR3 protein: CASSEDGSNQPQHF; CDR3 DNA: TGTGCCAGCAGTGAAGACGGCAGTAATCAGCCCCAGCATTTT
clone size: -; CDR3 length: 17; D gene: TRBD1; J gene: TRBJ1-4; V gene: TRBV28; CDR3 protein: CASSPGQGRINNEKLFF; CDR3 DNA: TGTGCCAGCAGTCCGGGACAGGGAAGGATAAATAATGAAAAACTGTTTTTT
clone size: -; CDR3 length: 14; D gene: TRBD2; J gene: TRBJ2-3; V gene: TRBV2; CDR3 protein: CASLGDYSTDTQYF; CDR3 DNA: TGTGCCAGCCTTGGGGACTATAGCACAGATACGCAGTATTTT
clone size: -; CDR3 length: 16; D gene: TRBD1; J gene: TRBJ2-3; V gene: TRBV7-9; CDR3 protein: CASSGRTGGNTDTQYF; CDR3 DNA: TGTGCCAGCAGCGGCAGGACAGGGGGAAACACAGATACGCAGTATTTT
clone size: -; CDR3 length: 15; D gene: -; J gene: TRBJ2-3; V gene: TRBV28; CDR3 protein: CASSSPGRVVDTQYF; CDR3 DNA: TGTGCCAGCAGTTCCCCAGGCAGGGTAGTGGATACGCAGTATTTT
clone size: -; CDR3 length: 14; D gene: -; J gene: TRBJ2-1; V gene: TRBV5-4; CDR3 protein: CASSLPLENNEQFF; CDR3 DNA: TGTGCCAGCAGTCTGCCCCTTGAGAACAATGAGCAGTTCTTC
clone size: -; CDR3 length: 13; D gene: -; J gene: TRBJ1-5; V gene: TRBV4-2; CDR3 protein: CASSQDSVQPQHF; CDR3 DNA: TGTGCCAGCAGCCAAGATAGCGTTCAGCCCCAGCATTTT
clone size: -; CDR3 length: 13; D gene: TRBD1; J gene: TRBJ2-7; V gene: TRBV12-3/TRBV12-4; CDR3 protein: CASRPTGDYEQYF; CDR3 DNA: TGTGCCAGCCGTCCAACAGGGGACTACGAGCAGTACTTC
clone size: -; CDR3 length: 15; D gene: TRBD1; J gene: TRBJ2-1; V gene: TRBV11-2; CDR3 protein: CASSQKGTAYNEQFF; CDR3 DNA: TGTGCCAGCAGCCAAAAGGGGACAGCATATAATGAGCAGTTCTTC
clone size: many; CDR3 length: 14; D gene: -; J gene: TRBJ2-4; V gene: TRBV2; CDR3 protein: CASSEGAPKNIQYF; CDR3 DNA: TGTGCCAGCAGTGAAGGGGCACCCAAAAACATTCAGTACTTC
clone size: -; CDR3 length: 16; D gene: -; J gene: TRBJ2-6; V gene: TRBV6-5; CDR3 protein: CASSYNSGSGANVLTF; CDR3 DNA: TGTGCCAGCAGTTACAATAGCGGCTCTGGGGCCAACGTCCTGACTTTC
clone size: -; CDR3 length: 14; D gene: TRBD2; J gene: TRBJ2-7; V gene: TRBV14; CDR3 protein: CASSAGGRSYEQYF; CDR3 DNA: TGTGCCAGCAGCGCGGGAGGCCGCTCCTACGAGCAGTACTTC
clone size: few; CDR3 length: 14; D gene: -; J gene: TRBJ2-5; V gene: TRBV5-1; CDR3 protein: CASSLAGVEETQYF; CDR3 DNA: TGCGCCAGCAGCTTGGCGGGAGTGGAAGAGACCCAGTACTTC
clone size: many; CDR3 length: 14; D gene: TRBD2; J gene: TRBJ2-3; V gene: TRBV28; CDR3 protein: CASSFLAGTDTQYF; CDR3 DNA: TGTGCCAGCAGTTTCCTAGCGGGCACAGATACGCAGTATTTT